This is a list of T cell receptor beta chains from one sample in a study of shared clonotypes between healthy human individuals. Profiling relied on immunoSEQ multiplex PCR, and the TCRdb table lists in-frame clones only, not all of them. The sample gives almost 750,000 clones, roughly 72% of which show up once; about 1.7% is in the top ten. Sequencing used memory CD4+ T cells sorted from blood. These receptors all stem from a woman in her 30s in good health. The CDR3 runs from the conserved cysteine through the conserved F or W. The D gene is left open where the match is weak. Some rows mark clone size as missing; the rest say once, few, many or name a class of expanded clone.

J gene: TRBJ2-5
V gene: TRBV5-1
D gene: .
clone size: many
CDR3 protein: CASSPGTPKETQYF
CDR3 DNA: TGCGCCAGCAGTCCCGGGACACCAAAAGAGACCCAGTACTTC

J gene: TRBJ2-6
V gene: TRBV7-3
D gene: .
clone size: .
CDR3 protein: CASSFSSGANVLTF
CDR3 DNA: TGTGCCAGCAGCTTCTCTTCTGGGGCCAACGTCCTGACTTTC

J gene: TRBJ1-2
V gene: TRBV29-1
D gene: .
clone size: .
CDR3 protein: CSVRGEATNYGYTF
CDR3 DNA: TGCAGCGTTAGGGGGGAAGCAACTAACTATGGCTACACCTTC

J gene: TRBJ2-1
V gene: TRBV19
D gene: .
clone size: once
CDR3 protein: CASSISRQLKRNEQFF
CDR3 DNA: TGTGCCAGTAGTATATCGCGGCAACTAAAAAGAAATGAGCAGTTCTTC

J gene: TRBJ2-2
V gene: TRBV6-1
D gene: TRBD1
clone size: .
CDR3 protein: CASSRGQVNTGELFF
CDR3 DNA: TGTGCCAGCAGTAGGGGACAGGTTAACACCGGGGAGCTGTTTTTT

J gene: TRBJ1-5
V gene: TRBV12-2
D gene: .
clone size: once
CDR3 protein: CASRLRPSDLGERGGWDGNQPQHF
CDR3 DNA: TGTGCAAGTCGCCTACGTCCCTCCGACCTCGGGGAAAGGGGTGGATGGGATGGCAATCAGCCCCAGCATTTT

J gene: TRBJ2-7
V gene: TRBV2
D gene: TRBD2
clone size: .
CDR3 protein: CASMGLAGVVYEQYF
CDR3 DNA: TGTGCCAGCATGGGACTAGCGGGAGTAGTTTACGAGCAGTACTTC

J gene: TRBJ1-1
V gene: TRBV6-6
D gene: .
clone size: .
CDR3 protein: CASRTGRGVSTEAFF
CDR3 DNA: TGTGCCAGCAGAACAGGCAGGGGAGTGAGTACTGAAGCTTTCTTT

J gene: TRBJ2-2
V gene: TRBV5-1
D gene: .
clone size: .
CDR3 protein: CASSLGPRADGELFF
CDR3 DNA: TGCGCCAGCAGCTTGGGCCCGAGGGCCGACGGGGAGCTGTTTTTT

J gene: TRBJ2-1
V gene: TRBV9
D gene: TRBD2
clone size: .
CDR3 protein: CASSLGLAGSSYNEQFF
CDR3 DNA: TGTGCCAGCAGCCTAGGACTAGCGGGGAGCTCCTACAATGAGCAGTTCTTC

J gene: TRBJ2-1
V gene: TRBV5-1
D gene: .
clone size: once
CDR3 protein: CASSLVGDTRNEQFF
CDR3 DNA: TGCGCCAGCAGCTTGGTGGGGGACACTCGGAATGAGCAGTTCTTC

J gene: TRBJ1-3
V gene: TRBV7-2
D gene: .
clone size: few
CDR3 protein: CASSVGARGMDTIYF
CDR3 DNA: TGTGCCAGCAGCGTGGGGGCGCGAGGCATGGACACCATATATTTT

J gene: TRBJ2-7
V gene: TRBV28
D gene: .
clone size: .
CDR3 protein: CASSFGGEVREQYF
CDR3 DNA: TGTGCCAGCAGTTTCGGGGGAGAGGTAAGAGAGCAGTACTTC

J gene: TRBJ2-7
V gene: TRBV6-5
D gene: .
clone size: .
CDR3 protein: CASSYDPGRPEQYF
CDR3 DNA: TGTGCCAGCAGTTACGACCCCGGACGACCGGAGCAGTACTTC

J gene: TRBJ2-1
V gene: TRBV2
D gene: .
clone size: .
CDR3 protein: CASSVYSIGNYNEQFF
CDR3 DNA: TGTGCCAGCAGTGTTTACTCCATTGGAAACTACAATGAGCAGTTCTTC

J gene: TRBJ1-3
V gene: TRBV27
D gene: TRBD1
clone size: .
CDR3 protein: CASSATGGAGGNTIYF
CDR3 DNA: TGTGCCAGCAGTGCAACAGGGGGCGCGGGAGGAAACACCATATATTTT

J gene: TRBJ1-1
V gene: TRBV5-5
D gene: .
clone size: once
CDR3 protein: CASSFGGTEAFF
CDR3 DNA: TGTGCCAGCAGCTTTGGGGGGACTGAAGCTTTCTTT

J gene: TRBJ1-1
V gene: TRBV18
D gene: .
clone size: .
CDR3 protein: CASSPSTGYSRGNTEAFF
CDR3 DNA: TGTGCCAGCTCACCGAGCACGGGATATTCAAGGGGGAACACTGAAGCTTTCTTT

J gene: TRBJ2-2
V gene: TRBV19
D gene: .
clone size: .
CDR3 protein: CASSTGLLNTGELFF
CDR3 DNA: TGTGCCAGCAGTACGGGACTTCTGAACACCGGGGAGCTGTTTTTT

J gene: TRBJ2-6
V gene: TRBV28
D gene: .
clone size: .
CDR3 protein: CASEQGTSGANVLTF
CDR3 DNA: TGTGCCAGCGAACAGGGTACCTCTGGGGCCAACGTCCTGACTTTC

J gene: TRBJ2-3
V gene: TRBV5-1
D gene: .
clone size: .
CDR3 protein: CASSLGTLTDTQYF
CDR3 DNA: TGCGCCAGCAGCTTGGGGACACTCACAGATACGCAGTATTTT

J gene: TRBJ2-2
V gene: TRBV25-1
D gene: TRBD1
clone size: .
CDR3 protein: CASSVRDRGAGELFF
CDR3 DNA: TGTGCCAGCAGTGTCCGGGACAGGGGAGCCGGGGAGCTGTTTTTT

J gene: TRBJ1-1
V gene: TRBV6-1
D gene: .
clone size: many
CDR3 protein: CASSEATGGYTEAFF
CDR3 DNA: TGTGCCAGCAGTGAAGCTACGGGGGGATACACTGAAGCTTTCTTT

J gene: TRBJ2-7
V gene: TRBV7-9
D gene: .
clone size: .
CDR3 protein: CASSFRGGGEQYF
CDR3 DNA: TGTGCCAGCAGCTTCCGAGGGGGAGGAGAGCAGTACTTC

J gene: TRBJ1-2
V gene: TRBV19
D gene: TRBD1
clone size: .
CDR3 protein: CASSIAVTGGSYGYTF
CDR3 DNA: TGTGCCAGTAGTATAGCCGTGACAGGGGGATCCTATGGCTACACCTTC

J gene: TRBJ2-1
V gene: TRBV28
D gene: .
clone size: few
CDR3 protein: CASSYPGLNEQFF
CDR3 DNA: TGTGCCAGCAGTTACCCCGGCCTCAATGAGCAGTTCTTC

J gene: TRBJ1-3
V gene: TRBV6-6
D gene: .
clone size: .
CDR3 protein: CASSLRLSSGNTIYF
CDR3 DNA: TGTGCCAGCAGTCTTCGGTTGAGCTCTGGAAACACCATATATTTT

J gene: TRBJ1-2
V gene: TRBV15
D gene: .
clone size: .
CDR3 protein: CATSRGTPNYGYTF
CDR3 DNA: TGTGCCACCAGCAGAGGGACTCCGAACTATGGCTACACCTTC

J gene: TRBJ2-1
V gene: TRBV13
D gene: TRBD2
clone size: .
CDR3 protein: CASSATGTSGSYEQFF
CDR3 DNA: TGTGCCAGCAGCGCAACGGGGACTAGCGGGAGCTATGAGCAGTTCTTC

J gene: TRBJ2-1
V gene: TRBV7-2
D gene: .
clone size: .
CDR3 protein: CASSLTTGEFNEQFF
CDR3 DNA: TGTGCCAGCAGCTTAACGACAGGCGAATTCAATGAGCAGTTCTTC

J gene: TRBJ2-1
V gene: TRBV5-1
D gene: .
clone size: .
CDR3 protein: CASSLGSLGPYNEQFF
CDR3 DNA: TGCGCCAGCAGCTTGGGGTCGTTGGGCCCCTACAATGAGCAGTTCTTC

J gene: TRBJ1-2
V gene: TRBV6-5
D gene: .
clone size: .
CDR3 protein: CASSYSIVGNYGYTF
CDR3 DNA: TGTGCCAGCAGTTACTCGATTGTAGGAAACTATGGCTACACCTTC

J gene: TRBJ2-2
V gene: TRBV5-1
D gene: TRBD2
clone size: .
CDR3 protein: CATTSGSYTGELFF
CDR3 DNA: TGCGCCACTACTAGCGGGAGCTACACCGGGGAGCTGTTTTTT

J gene: TRBJ2-1
V gene: TRBV5-1
D gene: .
clone size: .
CDR3 protein: CASSLVEAGYYNEQFF
CDR3 DNA: TGCGCCAGCAGCTTGGTCGAAGCGGGCTACTACAATGAGCAGTTCTTC

J gene: TRBJ2-1
V gene: TRBV6-4
D gene: TRBD1
clone size: .
CDR3 protein: CASSEDPGTGAHEQFF
CDR3 DNA: TGTGCCAGCAGCGAAGACCCCGGGACAGGGGCCCATGAGCAGTTCTTC

J gene: TRBJ2-3
V gene: TRBV6-5
D gene: .
clone size: .
CDR3 protein: CASSQTLLDTQYF
CDR3 DNA: TGTGCCAGCAGTCAGACCCTCCTCGATACGCAGTATTTT

J gene: TRBJ2-3
V gene: TRBV5-1
D gene: .
clone size: .
CDR3 protein: CASSLFGNTDTQYF
CDR3 DNA: TGCGCCAGCAGCTTGTTCGGGAACACAGATACGCAGTATTTT

J gene: TRBJ2-5
V gene: TRBV2
D gene: .
clone size: .
CDR3 protein: CASRRGGSETQYF
CDR3 DNA: TGTGCCAGCAGGAGGGGGGGGTCAGAGACCCAGTACTTC

J gene: TRBJ1-2
V gene: TRBV19
D gene: TRBD1
clone size: .
CDR3 protein: CASRNWQGARGYTF
CDR3 DNA: TGTGCCAGTAGGAATTGGCAGGGGGCGCGGGGCTACACCTTC

J gene: TRBJ1-1
V gene: TRBV5-1
D gene: .
clone size: .
CDR3 protein: CASSIGRVSGTEAFF
CDR3 DNA: TGCGCCAGCAGCATCGGCCGGGTCTCCGGCACTGAAGCTTTCTTT